This T cell receptor beta chain was profiled in a study of graft-versus-host responses after intestinal transplantation. Study-wide context: Tacrolimus plus steroids were given to all recipients for approximately 3 years, preceded by anti-thymocyte globulin induction. Study-wide findings and caveats: The authors found GvH clones in recipient marrow, some appearing first in ileum or blood.

In the case of this clone: Antigen: not known.

Measured with immunoSEQ multiplex PCR; TCRdb has only the in-frame clones, and not every one. The table records 20,000 to 25,000 clones, roughly four fifths of them present only once. V lost 2 bases to trimming and J lost 4 bases, with 14 bases between them. Germline CDR1 is SNHLY and CDR2 is FYNNEI. This CDR3 is 15 amino acids long. The input for sequencing was unstimulated CD8+ T cells sorted from spleen or lymph node cells, taken before transplant. This clonotype was obtained from a human donor who was the organ donor for an intestinal transplant. The rearrangement links TRBV2 to TRBJ1-2, with D possibly TRBD1 on 5 matching bases. The chain's CDR3 is CASSEWSGTTYGYTF. DNA for the CDR3: TGTGCCAGCAGTGAATGGTCAGGGACCACCTATGGCTACACCTTC.